The 6 T cell receptor beta chains in this list originate from one sample, sequenced in a study of blood T cell repertoires in COVID-19. TCRdb keeps only in-frame clones here, not all; method: immunoSEQ multiplex PCR. This sample has over 150,000 clones; 70% to 90% occur once, and the top ten carry more than 6.5%. What was sequenced was peripheral blood. These receptors were taken from a woman aged 55 to 70 with COVID-19, enrolled during active disease.

The rearrangement links TRBV6-2 or TRBV6-3 to TRBJ1-5; D uncertain. The CDR3 sequence is 15 residues long. CDR1 is MNHEY, CDR2 SVGEGT, per germline. Trimming removed 3 bases at V and 0 bases at J, with 9 bases between. The CDR3 bases are TGTGCCAGCAGTTATACAGTTTATAGCAATCAGCCCCAGCATTTT. It is translated as CASSYTVYSNQPQHF.

V is TRBV6-6 and J is TRBJ1-3, with 7 bases identical to TRBD1. The germline V gene has CDR1 MNHNY and CDR2 SVGAGI (reference sequence). The V and J ends lost 10 bases and 7 bases, in that order; junction bases with no gene match: 10. There are 13 residues in the CDR3. The CDR3 is CATRQGTENTIYF. The CDR3 DNA follows: TGTGCCACAAGACAGGGAACAGAGAACACCATATATTTT.

The chain carries TRBV11-3 and TRBJ2-1, with 9 bases that match TRBD2. V shed 6 bases, J shed 9 bases, and the junction held 3 bases outside the gene matches. This CDR3 region has 12 residues. CDR1 is SGHNT, CDR2 YENEEA, per germline. The CDR3 nucleotides read TGTGCCAGCAGTCAGCGGGGGGCTGAGCAGTTCTTC. It is translated as CASSQRGAEQFF.

The chain combines TRBV2 with TRBJ1-2; D not resolved. V shed 7 bases and J shed 8 bases, with 14 bases lying between them. The CDR3 is made up of 12 amino acids. Germline V gives CDR1 SNHLY, CDR2 FYNNEI. CDR3 DNA sequence: TGTGCCAGCAAGGTGGGAGATTTGGGCTACACCTTC. Its protein product is CASKVGDLGYTF. Combining the CDR3 with reference TRBV2 and TRBJ1-2 gives the whole variable domain EPEVTQTPSHQVTQMGQEVILRCVPISNHLYFYWYRQILGQKVEFLVSFYNNEISEKSEIFDDQFSVERPDGSNFTLKIRSTKLEDSAMYFCASKVGDLGYTFGSGTRLTVV.

The chain uses TRBV13 and TRBJ1-4, with a tentative D call TRBD1 (5 bases). V dropped 5 bases and J dropped 8 bases, with 18 bases sitting between them. CDR3 length: 15 residues. Germline CDR1 reads PRHDT; CDR2 reads FYEKMQ (reference sequence). The CDR3: CASSQRWQGGEKLFF. The CDR3 nucleotides read TGTGCCAGCAGCCAGAGGTGGCAGGGAGGGGAAAAACTGTTTTTT.

The genes are TRBV11-3 and TRBJ1-1; D is perhaps TRBD1 (6 bases). Germline V lookup: CDR1 SGHNT, CDR2 YENEEA. CDR3 length: 13 amino acids. V lost 5 bases and J 11 bases, leaving 18 bases between the germline ends. The CDR3: CASSRRGGLEAFF. In nucleotides, the CDR3 is TGTGCCAGCAGCCGTCGAGGGGGTTTGGAGGCTTTCTTT.